Listed below are T cell receptor beta chains from one sample, sequenced in a study of blood T cell repertoires in COVID-19. Only in-frame clones appear in the TCRdb table, and some are missing; sequencing was by immunoSEQ multiplex PCR. This table holds about 380,000 clones, 70% to 90% found once. Source material: PBMCs or T cells enriched from blood (not recorded which). These receptors were taken from a woman aged 18-29 years who had recovered from COVID-19. CDR3s include the opening cysteine and the closing phenylalanine or tryptophan. The D gene is left open where the match is weak. Where a row states a size, it is once, few, many or the class of an expanded clone; other rows omit it.

DNA | CDR3 | J | D | length | V | size
TGTGCTAGTGGTGGAACCGGGACAGGGCTCGGAGAGACCCAGTACTTC | CASGGTGTGLGETQYF | TRBJ2-5 | TRBD1 | 16 | TRBV12-5 | few
TGCGCCAGCAGCTTGCAGACGGGGGGCGGCTACGAGCAGTACTTC | CASSLQTGGGYEQYF | TRBJ2-7 | - | 15 | TRBV5-1 | -
TGTGCCATCCGAGACAGGGGAAGCAATCAGCCCCAGCATTTT | CAIRDRGSNQPQHF | TRBJ1-5 | TRBD1 | 14 | TRBV19 | -
TGCGCCAGCAGCTTAGGAGGCGATCAGCCCCAGCATTTT | CASSLGGDQPQHF | TRBJ1-5 | - | 13 | TRBV5-1 | -
TGTGCCAGCAGTTTACGACAAGGTGAAAAACTGTTTTTT | CASSLRQGEKLFF | TRBJ1-4 | - | 13 | TRBV12-3/TRBV12-4 | -
TGCGCCAGCAGCCAAGAAGGCGGGGGCTCGTACAATGAGCAGTTCTTC | CASSQEGGGSYNEQFF | TRBJ2-1 | - | 16 | TRBV4-1 | -
TGTGCCAGTAGTCCCCGGACAGGCAATCAGCCCCAGCATTTT | CASSPRTGNQPQHF | TRBJ1-5 | - | 14 | TRBV19 | -
TGTGCCAGCGCCTTATCGAGGGCCATGGATACGCAGTATTTT | CASALSRAMDTQYF | TRBJ2-3 | - | 14 | TRBV27 | -
TGTGCCAGCAGCTTGACTAGCGGGGGGCCTATTAGCACAGATACGCAGTATTTT | CASSLTSGGPISTDTQYF | TRBJ2-3 | TRBD2 | 18 | TRBV7-9 | -
TGTGCCAGCAGTTTTGTCGGGGTCGGCAATCAGCCCCAGCATTTT | CASSFVGVGNQPQHF | TRBJ1-5 | - | 15 | TRBV27 | -
TGTGCCACCAGCAGGGTTACAGGGGCAGGGGGGGCTTTCTTT | CATSRVTGAGGAFF | TRBJ1-1 | TRBD1 | 14 | TRBV15 | -
TGTGCCAGCAGTTTCGACAGGAACACTGAAGCTTTCTTT | CASSFDRNTEAFF | TRBJ1-1 | - | 13 | TRBV11-3 | -
TGTGCCAGCAGCTTAGCTGAGTTTGGCTCCTACGAGCAGTACTTC | CASSLAEFGSYEQYF | TRBJ2-7 | - | 15 | TRBV7-2 | -
TGTGCCAGCAGCTTGAGACAGCCCTCTGGGGCCAACGTCCTGACTTTC | CASSLRQPSGANVLTF | TRBJ2-6 | - | 16 | TRBV5-4 | -
TGTGTTCAGGGGTTCATGAACACTGAAGCTTTCTTT | CVQGFMNTEAFF | TRBJ1-1 | - | 12 | TRBV5-3 | -
TGTGCCAGTAGTCGGAGGGGGCCGAATTCACCCCTCCACTTT | CASSRRGPNSPLHF | TRBJ1-6 | TRBD1 | 14 | TRBV19 | -
TGCGCCAGCAGCCCCGGACAGGGGCAATCGGATGGCTACACCTTC | CASSPGQGQSDGYTF | TRBJ1-2 | TRBD1 | 15 | TRBV4-1 | once
TGTGCCACCAGCAGTCGCCTAGCGGAGACCCAGTACTTC | CATSSRLAETQYF | TRBJ2-5 | - | 13 | TRBV15 | -
TGTGCCAGCAGCAAAGATCAGGCTTGGAGCACAGATACGCAGTATTTT | CASSKDQAWSTDTQYF | TRBJ2-3 | - | 16 | TRBV7-9 | -
TGTGCCAGCAGCTCCGAAGGGGGTCGGATTCCGAACACTGAAGCTTTCTTT | CASSSEGGRIPNTEAFF | TRBJ1-1 | - | 17 | TRBV7-9 | -
TGTGCCAGCAGCTTAAGTAGCGGAGACTACAATGAGCAGTTCTTC | CASSLSSGDYNEQFF | TRBJ2-1 | - | 15 | TRBV7-3 | -
TGTGCCACCAGTGCCCCGGGACAGGGGTTGACCGGGGAGCTGTTTTTT | CATSAPGQGLTGELFF | TRBJ2-2 | TRBD1 | 16 | TRBV24-1 | -
TGTGCCAGCAGTTCCCGTGGGAGCTCCTACAATGAGCAGTTCTTC | CASSSRGSSYNEQFF | TRBJ2-1 | - | 15 | TRBV5-4 | -
TGCAGTGCCCCTGCGGTGGCTGAAGCTTTCTTT | CSAPAVAEAFF | TRBJ1-1 | - | 11 | TRBV20-1 | -
TGTGCCAGCAGCTTGAAACTTTCCTACGAGCAGTACTTC | CASSLKLSYEQYF | TRBJ2-7 | - | 13 | TRBV7-9 | -
TGTGCCAGCAGCCCACAGGGGGTCAATCAGCCCCAGCATTTT | CASSPQGVNQPQHF | TRBJ1-5 | TRBD1 | 14 | TRBV7-9 | -
TGTGCCAGCACCCAGGGGCCCTCACCCCTCCACTTT | CASTQGPSPLHF | TRBJ1-6 | - | 12 | TRBV28 | -
TGTGCCAGCAGTTACTCGACAGCGGGGGATCAGCCCCAGCATTTT | CASSYSTAGDQPQHF | TRBJ1-5 | - | 15 | TRBV6-5 | -
TGTGCCAGCATTTCCGGGACAGGGTCCTACGAGCAGTACTTC | CASISGTGSYEQYF | TRBJ2-7 | TRBD1 | 14 | TRBV2 | -
TGTGCCAGCACCACCAAGGGAGGAGTCACAGATACGCAGTATTTT | CASTTKGGVTDTQYF | TRBJ2-3 | - | 15 | TRBV27 | -
TGTGCCAGCTCTCCAAAACCGGGACAGGGGGAATCTGGGGCCAACGTCCTGACTTTC | CASSPKPGQGESGANVLTF | TRBJ2-6 | TRBD1 | 19 | TRBV18 | -
TGCAGCGTTACTTACGGACAGGGGGCAAGCTATGGCTACACCTTC | CSVTYGQGASYGYTF | TRBJ1-2 | TRBD1 | 15 | TRBV29-1 | few
TGTGCCAGCAGAAAAATGGCAGTTAACACCGGGGAGCTGTTTTTT | CASRKMAVNTGELFF | TRBJ2-2 | - | 15 | TRBV5-4 | -
TGTGCCAGCTCAAATTACAGGGGGAACACTGAAGCTTTCTTT | CASSNYRGNTEAFF | TRBJ1-1 | TRBD1 | 14 | TRBV6-5 | once
TGTGCCAGCAGCTTGAGACTAGGTGGGCGAGAGACCCAGTACTTC | CASSLRLGGRETQYF | TRBJ2-5 | - | 15 | TRBV5-4 | -
TGTGCCAGACAAGGACAGGGGGCCGGCCGCTATAATTCACCCCTCCACTTT | CARQGQGAGRYNSPLHF | TRBJ1-6 | TRBD1 | 17 | TRBV2 | -
TGTGCCAGCAGCCCTGATGGACTAGCTCGCACAGATACGCAGTATTTT | CASSPDGLARTDTQYF | TRBJ2-3 | TRBD2 | 16 | TRBV5-6 | -
TGTGCCAGCAGCCCCCCGACAGTCTCTGGAAACACCATATATTTT | CASSPPTVSGNTIYF | TRBJ1-3 | - | 15 | TRBV7-9 | once
TGTGCCAGCAGTTTACCCCGGCTAGCGGGGGGGATGGACAATGAGCAGTTCTTC | CASSLPRLAGGMDNEQFF | TRBJ2-1 | TRBD2 | 18 | TRBV27 | -
TGTGCCAGCAGTCCCTCCAGGGATCAGCCCCAGCATTTT | CASSPSRDQPQHF | TRBJ1-5 | - | 13 | TRBV25-1 | -